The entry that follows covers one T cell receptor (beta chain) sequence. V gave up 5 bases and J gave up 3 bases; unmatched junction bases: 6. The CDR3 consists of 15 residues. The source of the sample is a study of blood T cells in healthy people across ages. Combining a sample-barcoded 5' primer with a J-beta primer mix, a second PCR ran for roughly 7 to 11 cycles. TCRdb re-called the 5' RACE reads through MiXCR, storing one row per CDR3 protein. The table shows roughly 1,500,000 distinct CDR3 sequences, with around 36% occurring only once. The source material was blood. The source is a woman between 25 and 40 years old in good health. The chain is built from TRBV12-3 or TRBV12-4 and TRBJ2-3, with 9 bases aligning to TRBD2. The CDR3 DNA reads TGTGCCAGCAGTGTTAGCGGGAGTGTGACAGATACGCAGTATTTT. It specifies CASSVSGSVTDTQYF.